One and the same sample provided the 26 T cell receptor beta chains below, sequenced in a study of T cell responses to AZD1222 COVID-19 vaccine. Produced via immunoSEQ multiplex PCR; TCRdb's table is partial and in-frame only. The sample includes roughly 180,000 clones, 85% to 95% of them seen just once. The material sequenced was peripheral blood, taken 28 days after the second AZD1222 dose. These receptor sequences come from an adult who received the AZD1222 COVID-19 vaccine.

The chain couples TRBV2 to TRBJ2-7; 9 nucleotides line up with TRBD2. Per germline, CDR1 SNHLY and CDR2 FYNNEI. This CDR3 is built from 17 residues. V lost 7 bases to trimming and J lost 3 bases; unmatched junction nucleotides: 16. CDR3 sequence (DNA): TGTGCCAGCATTCCCGGGACTAGCCGTCGATACTTCTACGAGCAGTACTTC. Translated, it gives CASIPGTSRRYFYEQYF.

The chain carries TRBV10-3 and TRBJ1-1; TRBD1 aligns across 9 bases. The germline gives CDR1 ENHRY, CDR2 SYGVKD. V lost 3 bases and J lost 11; bases outside the gene matches: 4. The CDR3 has 12 amino acids. CDR3 protein: CAISDVGTGAFF. CDR3 nucleotides: TGTGCCATCAGTGACGTGGGGACAGGGGCTTTCTTT.

V and J are TRBV10-1 and TRBJ2-5; tentative D call: TRBD1 (6 bases). CDR1 is WNHNN and CDR2 is SYGVQD in the germline V gene (reference sequence). Trimming shortened V by 6 bases and J by 9 bases, and 17 bases separated the two germline ends. This CDR3 has 13 amino acids. The CDR3: CASSPGHGRAQYF. CDR3 nucleotides: TGCGCCAGCAGCCCGGGACACGGACGGGCCCAGTACTTC.

The gene calls are TRBV9 and TRBJ2-1, with TRBD2 as a possible D gene (7 bases). Germline V gene sequence: CDR1 SGDLS, CDR2 YYNGEE. The CDR3 consists of 17 residues. Trimming stripped 1 base from V and 4 bases from J, with 18 bases between. The CDR3 protein is CASSVRGGGTRYNEQFF. Written as DNA, the CDR3 is TGTGCCAGCAGCGTAAGAGGGGGGGGGACAAGGTACAATGAGCAGTTCTTC.

V is TRBV5-6 and J is TRBJ1-4; the D gene is possibly TRBD1 (5 bases). There are 14 residues in the CDR3. V was trimmed by 4 bases and J by 8 bases, leaving 15 bases between them. Germline CDR1 reads SGHDT; CDR2 reads YYEEEE. CDR3 nucleotide sequence: TGTGCCAGCAGCCCCCAGGGTAAGATGGAAAAACTGTTTTTT. Amino acid sequence: CASSPQGKMEKLFF.

This chain joins TRBV18 and TRBJ2-1; the match to TRBD2 covers 7 bases. Germline lookup yields CDR1 KGHSH and CDR2 LQKENI. The J segment lost 3 bases and the V segment lost 6 bases, leaving 8 bases of the junction unmatched. CDR3 size: 15 residues. The CDR3 is CASSPLLADYNEQFF. In nucleotides, the CDR3 is TGTGCCAGCTCCCCTTTGCTAGCGGACTACAATGAGCAGTTCTTC. The whole variable domain, filled in from reference TRBV18 and TRBJ2-1, reads NAGVMQNPRHLVRRRGQEARLRCSPMKGHSHVYWYRQLPEEGLKFMVYLQKENIIDESGMPKERFSAEFPKEGPSILRIQQVVRGDSAAYFCASSPLLADYNEQFFGPGTRLTVL.

The rearrangement joins TRBV6-1 to TRBJ1-5; D remains unclear. This CDR3 contains 16 residues. Germline lookup yields CDR1 MNHNS and CDR2 SASEGT. Trimming left V 4 bases short and J 0 bases short, with 13 bases between. The CDR3 nucleotides read TGTGCCAGCAGTGGTCAGGTCCGGGGTAGCAATCAGCCCCAGCATTTT. Translated, it gives CASSGQVRGSNQPQHF.

This chain connects TRBV6-6 to TRBJ1-3; D is perhaps TRBD1 (5 bases). V was shortened by 11 bases and J by 7 bases, with 12 bases between the two germline ends. The CDR3 loop spans 11 amino acids. Germline assignment: CDR1 MNHNY and CDR2 SVGAGI (reference sequence). The CDR3 loop is CAARAGNTIYF. CDR3 coding DNA: TGTGCCGCCAGGGCCGGTAACACCATATATTTT.

The chain recombines TRBV7-8 with TRBJ1-3, with D hard to call. There are 16 residues in the CDR3. The V end lost 5 bases, the J end lost 0 bases, and 14 bases lay between the germline ends. Per germline, CDR1 SGHVS and CDR2 FQNEAQ. The CDR3 sequence is CASSTRGRRSGNTIYF. CDR3 DNA: TGTGCCAGCAGCACCCGGGGTCGGCGCTCTGGAAACACCATATATTTT.

The V and J genes are TRBV7-6 and TRBJ2-1, with D unclear. This CDR3 has 16 amino acids. V gave up 4 bases and J gave up 4 bases, with 17 bases separating them. Germline values: CDR1 SGHVS, CDR2 FNYEAQ. The CDR3 nucleotides are TGTGCCAGCAGCTCGTTTCAAGGCCAGAATTACAATGAGCAGTTCTTC. Amino acids: CASSSFQGQNYNEQFF.

The rearrangement links TRBV6-5 to TRBJ1-3; 10 bases agree with TRBD1. With V trimmed by 6 bases and J by 2 bases, 1 base remained unmatched. Germline V gene sequence: CDR1 MNHEY, CDR2 SVGAGI. CDR3 size: 14 residues. The CDR3 DNA reads as TGTGCCAGCAGGGGGACAGGGGCTGGAAACACCATATATTTT. This encodes CASRGTGAGNTIYF.

This chain joins TRBV12-5 and TRBJ1-3; D is perhaps TRBD1 (6 bases). Trimming removed 6 bases from V and 3 bases from J, with 18 bases in between. CDR3 size: 16 residues. The germline V gene has CDR1 LGHNT and CDR2 FRNRAP. The CDR3, as DNA: TGTGCTAGTGGGAACCTACAGGGCCTCCTTGGAAACACCATATATTTT. This encodes CASGNLQGLLGNTIYF.

This clone has a single count. The chain carries TRBV5-1 and TRBJ1-6; D ambiguous. Germline values: CDR1 SGHRS, CDR2 YFSETQ. Trimming pared 2 bases from V and 0 bases from J, leaving 9 bases between. This CDR3 has 16 amino acids. The CDR3 DNA sequence: TGCGCCAGCAGCTTCGAGCCGAGCTCCTATAATTCACCCCTCCACTTT. Encoded protein: CASSFEPSSYNSPLHF.

The V and J genes are TRBV6-4 and TRBJ1-1; possibly TRBD1 for D (6 bases). The CDR3 consists of 15 residues. V gave up 0 bases and J gave up 1 base, with 9 bases separating them. Germline V lookup: CDR1 MRHNA, CDR2 SNTAGT. The CDR3 DNA reads as TGTGCCAGCAGTGACTCTACGACAGGGAACACTGAAGCTTTCTTT. Amino acid sequence: CASSDSTTGNTEAFF.

J is TRBJ2-3 and V is TRBV7-3; the D gene is possibly TRBD2 (6 bases). From germline, CDR1 is SGHTA and CDR2 FQGTGA. Trimming left V 0 bases short and J 0 bases short, with 10 bases between. The CDR3 has 16 residues. The CDR3 sequence is CASSLTGAGSTDTQYF. Here the CDR3 DNA reads TGTGCCAGCAGCTTAACCGGGGCGGGAAGCACAGATACGCAGTATTTT. The variable domain in full, with the rest retrieved from reference TRBV7-3 and TRBJ2-3, is GAGVSQTPSNKVTEKGKYVELRCDPISGHTALYWYRQSLGQGPEFLIYFQGTGAADDSGLPNDRFFAVRPEGSVSTLKIQRTERGDSAVYLCASSLTGAGSTDTQYFGPGTRLTVL.

V gene TRBV5-6 combines with J gene TRBJ1-1; D remains ambiguous. This CDR3 has 13 residues. Per germline, CDR1 SGHDT and CDR2 YYEEEE. The V gene lost 2 bases and the J gene lost 1 base, with 6 bases spanning the gap. CDR3 bases: TGTGCCAGCAGCTTACCGTGGAACACTGAAGCTTTCTTT. This gives the protein CASSLPWNTEAFF.

The chain is built from TRBV7-9 and TRBJ1-2; a possible D gene is TRBD1 (6 bases). The CDR3 runs 14 residues. V lost 4 bases to trimming and J lost 0 bases, with 9 bases between them. Germline CDR1 reads SEHNR; CDR2 reads FQNEAQ (reference sequence). Here the CDR3 DNA reads TGTGCCAGCAGCTACGGACAGACTAACTATGGCTACACCTTC. Protein product: CASSYGQTNYGYTF.

The V call is TRBV24-1, the J call TRBJ1-4, with unresolved D. The CDR3 loop spans 12 amino acids. The V end was cut by 9 bases, the J end by 6 bases, with 10 bases between. Germline V CDR1 and CDR2: KGHDR, SFDVKD. DNA of the CDR3: TGTGCCACCTCAAGTAAGGATGAAAAACTGTTTTTT. It is translated as CATSSKDEKLFF.

The chain links TRBV7-9 to TRBJ1-4, with D hard to call. V was clipped by 2 bases and J by 7 bases, with 8 bases between them. Germline V gene data show CDR1 as SEHNR and CDR2 as FQNEAQ (reference sequence). The CDR3 extends over 13 amino acids. In DNA form, the CDR3 reads TGTGCCAGCAGCTTAATGGGGTTTGAAAAACTGTTTTTT. Encoded protein: CASSLMGFEKLFF.

The rearrangement links TRBV19 to TRBJ1-1, with D uncertain. Germline assignment: CDR1 LNHDA and CDR2 SQIVND (reference sequence). The CDR3 contains 15 residues. Trimming left V 8 bases short and J 4 bases short, with 20 bases between. The CDR3 DNA sequence: TGTGCCAGTTCCGTTTATGGGGAGCGTTCCACTGAAGCTTTCTTT. Protein: CASSVYGERSTEAFF.

This clone was observed once. The chain is built from TRBV4-3 and TRBJ1-3; 7 bases agree with TRBD1. CDR1 and CDR2 from the germline V gene are LGHNA and YSLEER. With V trimmed by 0 bases and J by 3 bases, 5 bases remained unmatched. The CDR3 is made up of 16 amino acids. In DNA form, the CDR3 reads TGCGCCAGCAGCCAAGATCAGGGGGGGGGTGGAAACACCATATATTTT. Amino acid sequence: CASSQDQGGGGNTIYF.

The rearrangement links TRBV5-6 to TRBJ2-7; D possibly matches TRBD1 or TRBD2 (6 bases each). The ends were cut back, 3 bases at V and 3 bases at J, with 16 bases in the middle. There are 15 residues in the CDR3. Looked up from germline, CDR1 is SGHDT and CDR2 is YYEEEE. CDR3 sequence reads: CASSSRGTLVYEQYF. CDR3 in DNA: TGTGCCAGCAGCTCTCGGGGGACATTAGTCTACGAGCAGTACTTC. The whole variable domain, filled in from reference TRBV5-6 and TRBJ2-7, reads DAGVTQSPTHLIKTRGQQVTLRCSPKSGHDTVSWYQQALGQGPQFIFQYYEEEERQRGNFPDRFSGHQFPNYSSELNVNALLLGDSALYLCASSSRGTLVYEQYFGPGTRLTVT.

The chain combines TRBV29-1 with TRBJ1-1, with D tentatively TRBD1 (5 bases). Germline V gene sequence: CDR1 SQVTM, CDR2 ANQGSEA. Trimming took off 0 bases at V and 4 bases at J, with 18 bases between the two ends. The CDR3 loop spans 16 amino acids. In DNA form, the CDR3 reads TGCAGCGTTGAAGATCGGTCTGGACCCGGGGGCACTGAAGCTTTCTTT. Translating it yields CSVEDRSGPGGTEAFF.

The rearrangement uses TRBV15 and TRBJ2-7; possibly TRBD2 for D (5 bases). Germline V gene sequence: CDR1 LNHNV, CDR2 YYDKDF (reference sequence). The CDR3 extends over 14 amino acids. Trimming took 4 bases from V and 0 from J, leaving 10 bases between them. The CDR3 loop reads CATSIGLSSYEQYF. The CDR3 coding sequence is TGTGCCACCAGCATTGGACTCTCCTCCTACGAGCAGTACTTC.

The chain has TRBV18 and TRBJ1-1; 10 bases match TRBD1. The CDR3 is 16 amino acids. Looked up from germline, CDR1 is KGHSH and CDR2 is LQKENI. V gave up 3 bases and J gave up 3 bases; unmatched junction bases: 7. This chain's CDR3 is CASSPRQGATHTEAFF. Written as DNA, the CDR3 is TGTGCCAGCTCACCTAGACAGGGGGCTACCCACACTGAAGCTTTCTTT.

This chain connects TRBV7-3 to TRBJ1-1; D remains ambiguous. CDR3 length: 14 amino acids. V was shortened by 5 bases and J by 2 bases, with 12 bases between the two germline ends. Germline V gene lookup returns CDR1 SGHTA and CDR2 FQGTGA. The CDR3 sequence: CASSPGGLNTEAFF. For the CDR3, the DNA is TGTGCCAGCAGCCCAGGCGGCCTTAACACTGAAGCTTTCTTT.